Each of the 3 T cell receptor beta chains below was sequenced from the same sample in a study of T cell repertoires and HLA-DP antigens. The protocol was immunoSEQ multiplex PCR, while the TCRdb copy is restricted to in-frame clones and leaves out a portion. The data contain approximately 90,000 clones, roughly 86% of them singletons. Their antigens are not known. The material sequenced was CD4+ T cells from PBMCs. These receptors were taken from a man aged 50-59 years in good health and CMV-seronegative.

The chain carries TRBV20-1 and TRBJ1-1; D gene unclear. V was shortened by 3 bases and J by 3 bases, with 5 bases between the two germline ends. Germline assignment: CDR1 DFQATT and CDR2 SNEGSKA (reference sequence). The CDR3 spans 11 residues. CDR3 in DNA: TGCAGTGCTAGTCCCCACACTGAAGCTTTCTTT. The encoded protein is CSASPHTEAFF.

For the CDR3, the DNA is TGTGCCAGCAGCTTAGGGAGTGCAGGGACCAATGAGCAGTTCTTC. Amino acids: CASSLGSAGTNEQFF. This chain connects TRBV11-3 to TRBJ2-1; D may be TRBD1 or TRBD2 (5 bases each). The CDR3 sequence is 15 residues long. With 1 base removed from V and 6 bases from J, the gap between germline ends came to 13 bases. Germline CDR1 is SGHNT and CDR2 is YENEEA.

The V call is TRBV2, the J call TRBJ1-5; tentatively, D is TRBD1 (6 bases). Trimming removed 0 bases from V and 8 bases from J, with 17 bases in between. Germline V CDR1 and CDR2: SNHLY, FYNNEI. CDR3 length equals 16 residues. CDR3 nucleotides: TGTGCCAGCAGTGAAGCGGAACCGACAGGTGAAAAGCCCCAGCATTTT. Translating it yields CASSEAEPTGEKPQHF.